The next 32 T cell receptor beta chains were all read from a single sample in a study of T cells in women clearing cervical HPV infection. Profiling relied on immunoSEQ multiplex PCR, and the TCRdb table lists in-frame clones only, not all of them. This sample's table reports 28,000 or so clones. Sequencing was carried out using blood buffy coat. The receptors here all came from a woman aged 18-70 years with a cervical HPV16 infection that either progressed to CIN3+ or cleared (not recorded which).

Comment on this clone: The read gets to within 3 residues of the CDR3 end, and the germline J gene fills in the rest. This chain uses TRBV2 with TRBJ2-4; the D gene is possibly TRBD1 (5 bases). CDR3 length: 14 amino acids. Germline CDR1 and CDR2: SNHLY and FYNNEI. CDR3 DNA, as far as it was read: TGTGCCAGCAGTGAACGGCAGGGAAACGATGGT. The encoded protein is CASSERQGNDG. The CDR3 in full is CASSERQGNDGQYF.

Points on this clone: The read terminates 3 residues ahead of where the CDR3 ends, so the germline J gene completes it. V is TRBV6-2 or TRBV6-3 and J is TRBJ1-2, with 7 bases fitting TRBD1. CDR3 length equals 12 residues. Germline loops: CDR1 MNHEY, CDR2 SVGEGT. The CDR3 bases that were read are TGTGCCAGCAGTGACAGGGTCGTGGGC. Its translation: CASSDRVVG. The full-length CDR3 reads as CASSDRVVGYTF.

As to this clone: One junction end disagrees with the germline gene, perhaps due to a read error. The read falls 3 residues short of the CDR3 end, and the missing part is taken from the germline J gene. Other DNA variants within this sample encode the same CDR3. The V call is TRBV5-1, the J call TRBJ1-3, with 7 positions matching TRBD1. Germline V gene sequence: CDR1 SGHRS, CDR2 YFSETQ. This CDR3 is built from 17 residues. The CDR3 DNA, read in part, is TGCGCCAGCAGCTCAGGCCGACAGGGAATATCTGGAAACACT. Protein: CASSSGRQGISGNT. The whole CDR3 protein reads CASSSGRQGISGNTIYF.

As to this clone: At one end the junction does not follow the germline gene, possibly because of a read error. The CDR3 end falls 3 residues outside the read, so it is completed with the germline J gene. In the same sample, other DNA sequences code for this CDR3. This chain connects TRBV5-1 to TRBJ1-3, with D maybe TRBD1 (6 bases). This CDR3 is 15 amino acids long. Germline-derived CDR1 and CDR2 are SGHRS and YFSETQ. The CDR3 is CASSPTGMSGNTIYF. The CDR3 bases that were read are TGCGCCAGCAGCCCGACAGGAATGTCTGGAAACACT.

By frequency, this clone registers medium-sized. The read gets to within 3 residues of the CDR3 end, and the germline J gene fills in the rest. The chain links TRBV7-3 to TRBJ2-7; 14 nucleotides line up with TRBD2. Per germline, CDR1 SGHTA and CDR2 FQGTGA. The CDR3 sequence is 17 residues long. The trim removed 5 bases at V and 1 base at J, leaving 7 bases unmatched. The covered CDR3 bases are TGTGCCAGCAGCACCAGGACTAGCGGGAGGACTTCCTACGAG. It codes for CASSTRTSGRTSYE. The entire CDR3 reads CASSTRTSGRTSYEQYF.

About this clone itself: The read comes to an end 3 residues before the CDR3 does, leaving the germline J gene to fill in the end. The V gene is TRBV5-1, the J gene TRBJ2-7; 10 bases align to TRBD1. The germline V gene has CDR1 SGHRS and CDR2 YFSETQ. With V trimmed by 1 base and J by 5 bases, 9 bases remained unmatched. This CDR3 spans 16 amino acids. The CDR3 loop reads CASSLSLDRGLDEQYF. The sequenced part of the CDR3 DNA is TGCGCCAGCAGCTTGTCCCTCGACAGGGGGCTGGACGAG.

Concerning this clone itself: The read falls 3 residues short of the CDR3 end, and the missing part is taken from the germline J gene. The chain recombines TRBV20-1 with TRBJ2-1, with 13 bases identical to TRBD2. With V trimmed by 4 bases and J by 4 bases, 4 bases remained unmatched. This CDR3 region has 15 residues. Germline lookup yields CDR1 DFQATT and CDR2 SNEGSKA (reference sequence). The chain's CDR3 is CSATRTSGSYNEQFF. CDR3 DNA, as far as it was read: TGCAGTGCTACCCGGACTAGCGGGAGTTACAATGAG.

About this clone: The read ends 3 residues early relative to the CDR3; the germline J gene fills the gap. This sequence joins TRBV19 and TRBJ2-3; TRBD2 is a possible D gene (6 bases). Trimming took off 5 bases at V and 4 bases at J, with 19 bases between the two ends. This CDR3 region has 16 residues. Germline V gives CDR1 LNHDA, CDR2 SQIVND (reference sequence). The CDR3 loop reads CASSSGGVSPPDTQYF. Partial CDR3 DNA: TGTGCCAGTAGTTCCGGAGGGGTATCCCCCCCAGATACG.

Remarks on this clone: The read ends 3 residues early relative to the CDR3; the germline J gene fills the gap. This chain links TRBV20-1 with TRBJ2-1, with D possibly matching TRBD1 (6 bases). Trimming pared 1 base from V and 0 bases from J, leaving 13 bases between. The CDR3 runs to 16 residues. From germline, CDR1 is DFQATT and CDR2 SNEGSKA (reference sequence). The covered CDR3 bases are TGCAGTGCTAGAGGATCGGGACATAACTCCTACAATGAG. This encodes CSARGSGHNSYNE. The complete CDR3 reads CSARGSGHNSYNEQFF.

Remarks on this clone: The junction departs from germline at one end; a sequencing error may be responsible. The read halts 3 residues ahead of the CDR3 end, with the missing end drawn from the germline J gene. J is TRBJ2-5 and V is TRBV6-1; a possible D gene is TRBD1 (5 bases). The CDR3 consists of 16 residues. Looked up from germline, CDR1 is MNHNS and CDR2 is SASEGT. The sequenced part of the CDR3 DNA is TGTGCCAGCAGAGAAGCCCCCTGGGGCGGCCAAGAGACC. Its translation is CASREAPWGGQET. The full CDR3 reads CASREAPWGGQETQYF.

CDR3 residues: CASSLGGQGQGYTF. The part of the CDR3 DNA that was read is TGCGCCAGCAGCTTGGGAGGACAGGGGCAGGGC. This sequence joins TRBV5-1 and TRBJ1-2, with TRBD1 matching over 9 bases. The read terminates 3 residues ahead of where the CDR3 ends, so the germline J gene completes it. The germline V gene has CDR1 SGHRS and CDR2 YFSETQ. The CDR3 loop spans 14 amino acids.

Points on this clone: The read finishes 3 residues shy of the CDR3 end, and the germline J gene is used to complete it. This chain connects TRBV7-2 to TRBJ1-1, with TRBD1 matching 8 bases. Trimming cost V 4 bases and J 5 bases; bases outside gene matches: 9. CDR3 length: 15 residues. Germline V lookup: CDR1 SGHTA, CDR2 FQGNSA. The CDR3 DNA, read in part, is TGTGCCAGCAGCTCAGGGGGCGTCCACCGTACTGAA. Translating gives CASSSGGVHRTE. The whole CDR3 protein is CASSSGGVHRTEAFF.

CDR3 DNA, as far as it was read: TGTGCCAGCACCTCCGGGGGGGCGGGATTCTCACCC. Translating gives CASTSGGAGFSP. The entire CDR3 is CASTSGGAGFSPLHF. The V and J genes are TRBV7-9 and TRBJ1-6, with a tentative D call TRBD1 (6 bases). The read terminates 3 residues before the CDR3 end, so the remaining end is supplied by the germline J gene. With 7 bases removed from V and 10 bases from J, the gap between germline ends came to 20 bases. The CDR3 is 15 residues long. Germline-derived CDR1 and CDR2 are SEHNR and FQNEAQ (reference sequence).

CDR3 protein: CASSLVIGGTEAFF. The DNA read from the CDR3 is TGTGCCAGCAGCTTAGTTATCGGGGGCACTGAA. V usage is TRBV7-9 and J usage is TRBJ1-1; D may be TRBD1 (5 bases). With the read ending 3 residues before the CDR3 end, the germline J gene is used to fill in that end. Per the germline V gene, CDR1 is SEHNR and CDR2 is FQNEAQ (reference sequence). CDR3 length: 14 residues. The V end lost 1 base, the J end lost 4 bases, and 10 bases lay between the germline ends.

Notes on this clone: The read is 3 residues too short to cover the CDR3 end, so that end is filled in from the germline J gene. The chain couples TRBV9 to TRBJ1-4, with D maybe TRBD1 (5 bases). Trimming shortened V by 5 bases and J by 0 bases, and 8 bases separated the two germline ends. Germline CDR1 SGDLS, CDR2 YYNGEE. CDR3 length: 14 amino acids. The CDR3 bases that were read are TGTGCCAGCAGTGAGGACACAACTAATGAAAAA. Translated, it gives CASSEDTTNEK. The whole CDR3 reads CASSEDTTNEKLFF. The full variable domain, its missing parts supplied by reference TRBV9 and TRBJ1-4, is DSGVTQTPKHLITATGQRVTLRCSPRSGDLSVYWYQQSLDQGLQFLIQYYNGEERAKGNILERFSAQQFPDLHSELNLSSLELGDSALYFCASSEDTTNEKLFFGSGTQLSVL.

Notes on this clone: The read halts 3 residues ahead of the CDR3 end, with the missing end drawn from the germline J gene. The sample contains more than one DNA sequence encoding this CDR3. The chain couples TRBV2 to TRBJ1-2, with D perhaps TRBD1 (5 bases). Germline V gives CDR1 SNHLY, CDR2 FYNNEI. The CDR3 has 15 amino acids. Incomplete CDR3 DNA: TGTGCCAGCAGGGATAGTGGGAGGGGCACAGATACC. Amino acid sequence: CASRDSGRGTDT. The full CDR3 protein is CASRDSGRGTDTYTF.

Of note for this clone: The CDR3 goes on 3 residues after the read ends, and that part is filled in from the germline J gene. The chain recombines TRBV7-9 with TRBJ1-2, with 9 positions matching TRBD1. Per the germline V gene, CDR1 is SEHNR and CDR2 is FQNEAQ (reference sequence). The CDR3 sequence is 15 residues long. CDR3: CASSSRDRALPDYTF. The CDR3 DNA, read in part, is TGTGCCAGCAGCTCCCGGGACAGGGCCCTCCCGGAC.

In regard to this clone: Coverage ceases 3 residues before the CDR3 finishes, and the germline J gene fills in the end. The rearrangement links TRBV7-2 to TRBJ2-3; D perhaps matches TRBD2 (6 bases). The CDR3 is 15 residues long. Germline loops: CDR1 SGHTA, CDR2 FQGNSA. The CDR3 DNA, read in part, is TGTGCCAGCAGCTCAAGACGGCGGCCGGGGGAGACG. Protein product: CASSSRRRPGET. The entire CDR3 protein is CASSSRRRPGETQYF.

CDR3 bases read: TGTGCCAGCAGCCCTGGGGGGGGGCTTCAGCCC. Translated: CASSPGGGLQP. The CDR3 reads in full as CASSPGGGLQPQHF. The chain couples TRBV28 to TRBJ1-5, with D maybe TRBD1 (6 bases). The sequence runs out 3 residues before the end of the CDR3; the remainder is reconstructed from the germline J gene. V dropped 6 bases and J dropped 6 bases, with 15 bases sitting between them. The CDR3 length is 14 residues. Germline loops: CDR1 MDHEN, CDR2 SYDVKM.

In the case of this clone: The read halts 3 residues ahead of the CDR3 end, with the missing end drawn from the germline J gene. This rearrangement joins TRBV29-1 to TRBJ2-2; 11 nucleotides line up with TRBD1. V lost 4 bases, J lost 8 bases, and 3 bases stayed unmatched. The CDR3 extends over 13 amino acids. Germline CDR1 reads SQVTM; CDR2 reads ANQGSEA. The CDR3: CSVGTGGNGELFF. CDR3 DNA (partial): TGCAGCGTTGGGACAGGGGGCAATGGGGAG.

About this clone itself: The read terminates 3 residues before the CDR3 end, so the remaining end is supplied by the germline J gene. The chain is built from TRBV20-1 and TRBJ2-1; 7 nucleotides agree with TRBD2. CDR3 length: 16 amino acids. The germline V gene encodes CDR1 DFQATT and CDR2 SNEGSKA (reference sequence). After removal of 5 bases from V and 8 bases from J, the junction contained 18 bases not matched to a gene. CDR3: CSAHAWGGTLRDEQFF. CDR3 bases read: TGCAGTGCTCACGCCTGGGGGGGAACCCTCCGGGATGAG.

Points on this clone: The read terminates 3 residues ahead of where the CDR3 ends, so the germline J gene completes it. This chain links TRBV5-1 with TRBJ2-5; possibly TRBD1 for D (6 bases). Germline CDR1 reads SGHRS; CDR2 reads YFSETQ. The CDR3 sequence is 15 residues long. CDR3 sequence: CASSFRTEGPDTQYF. Incomplete CDR3 DNA: TGCGCCAGCAGCTTTCGGACAGAAGGTCCAGATACC.

A remark on this clone: Read data end 3 residues before the CDR3 end; the end is taken from the germline J gene. V usage is TRBV12-3 or TRBV12-4 and J usage is TRBJ2-3; possibly TRBD2 for D (6 bases). V lost 8 bases, J lost 0 bases, and 12 bases lay in between. CDR3 size: 14 residues. The CDR3 DNA, read in part, is TGTGCCAGCCGAAAGGCGGGAAGCACAGATACG. It is translated as CASRKAGSTDT. The entire CDR3 reads CASRKAGSTDTQYF.

On this clone: The read ends 3 residues before the CDR3 terminus; that terminus is restored from the germline J gene. The chain employs TRBV30 and TRBJ1-6; perhaps TRBD1 as D (5 bases). Germline CDR1 and CDR2: GTSNPN and SVGIG (reference sequence). This CDR3 has 13 amino acids. The germline V and J ends were trimmed by 0 bases and 10 bases, with 10 bases remaining between them. The CDR3 bases that were read are TGTGCCTGGAGTGTAGGGGTTAACTCACCC. Its translation is CAWSVGVNSP. The full CDR3 reads CAWSVGVNSPLHF.

On this clone: From the germline J gene comes the end of the CDR3, since the read stops 3 residues before it. The J gene is TRBJ2-3, the V gene TRBV7-9, with 8 bases matching TRBD2. The germline CDR1 and CDR2 sequences are SEHNR and FQNEAQ (reference sequence). After removal of 5 bases from V and 5 bases from J, the junction contained 9 bases not matched to a gene. This CDR3 contains 15 residues. The CDR3 protein is CASSMPPGGVDTQYF. The part of the CDR3 DNA that was read is TGTGCCAGCAGCATGCCCCCGGGGGGGGTAGATACG.

Points on this clone: The CDR3 extends 3 residues past the end of the read, so its final part is completed from the germline J gene. This chain connects TRBV7-9 to TRBJ1-2, with 9 bases fitting TRBD1. The CDR3 totals 14 residues. CDR1 and CDR2 (germline): SEHNR, FQNEAQ (reference sequence). CDR3 DNA (partial): TGTGCCAGCAGCTCAGGACAGGGGTCCTACGAC. The encoded protein is CASSSGQGSYD. The whole CDR3 sequence is CASSSGQGSYDYTF.

Remarks on this clone: The missing CDR3 end, 3 residues past where the read stops, is filled in from the germline J gene. The V call is TRBV7-9, the J call TRBJ1-2; maybe TRBD1 (6 bases). Per the germline V gene, CDR1 is SEHNR and CDR2 is FQNEAQ (reference sequence). The CDR3 contains 15 residues. The CDR3 DNA, read in part, is TGTGCCAGCAGCTTAGATCCTCCAGGGGTTTGGGGC. It encodes CASSLDPPGVWG. The whole CDR3 protein reads CASSLDPPGVWGYTF.

Comment on this clone: The sequenced fragment ends 3 residues before the CDR3 boundary, so the rest is inferred from the germline J gene. The rearrangement joins TRBV7-9 to TRBJ2-2; 7 bases are shared with TRBD1. CDR3 size: 13 residues. Germline lookup yields CDR1 SEHNR and CDR2 FQNEAQ (reference sequence). CDR3: CASSKGQDEKLFF. CDR3 DNA, as far as it was read: TGTGCCAGCAGCAAAGGACAGGATGAAAAG.

As concerns this clone: Read data end 3 residues before the CDR3 end; the end is taken from the germline J gene. The chain employs TRBV7-9 and TRBJ2-5; TRBD2 agrees at 8 bases. This CDR3 comprises 13 residues. Unmatched junction bases numbered 6, after V lost 5 bases and J lost 7 bases. In germline, CDR1 is SEHNR, CDR2 FQNEAQ (reference sequence). The covered CDR3 bases are TGTGCCAGCAGCCGCGGGAGGACGGTGACC. This sequence encodes CASSRGRTVT. The whole CDR3 protein reads CASSRGRTVTQYF.

Points on this clone: Read coverage stops 3 residues before the CDR3 terminus; the germline J gene supplies the remainder. The chain recombines TRBV18 with TRBJ1-5; D is possibly TRBD1 (6 bases). The CDR3 loop spans 15 amino acids. The V end was cut by 3 bases, the J end by 6 bases, with 15 bases between. Germline assignment: CDR1 KGHSH and CDR2 LQKENI. The covered CDR3 bases are TGTGCCAGCTCACCGTCCGGGACACCGAGTCAGCCC. Its protein product is CASSPSGTPSQP. The whole CDR3 sequence is CASSPSGTPSQPQHF.

Turning to this clone: The read comes to an end 3 residues before the CDR3 does, leaving the germline J gene to fill in the end. The chain is built from TRBV20-1 and TRBJ2-1, with 8 bases lining up with TRBD1. Germline loops: CDR1 DFQATT, CDR2 SNEGSKA (reference sequence). Unmatched junction bases numbered 8, after V lost 2 bases and J lost 2 bases. The CDR3 totals 16 residues. The CDR3 sequence: CSARFDPQGAYNEQFF. Incomplete CDR3 DNA: TGCAGTGCTAGATTTGACCCACAGGGGGCCTACAATGAG.

The CDR3 region is CASSLRGLANTEAFF. The part of the CDR3 DNA that was read is TGTGCCAGCAGCTTAAGGGGTCTTGCGAACACTGAA. This rearrangement joins TRBV7-9 to TRBJ1-1, with a possible D match to TRBD1 (5 bases). Sequencing ends 3 residues short of the CDR3 end; the germline J gene provides the rest. The CDR3 has 15 residues. Germline CDR1 and CDR2: SEHNR and FQNEAQ (reference sequence). Trimming pared 2 bases from V and 1 base from J, leaving 11 bases between.